The clone carrying this TCR beta chain was counted between two and nine times. These data originate in a study of blood T cell repertoires in COVID-19. The ends were cut back, 4 bases at V and 1 base at J, with 16 bases in the middle. This CDR3 is built from 16 residues. Germline-derived CDR1 and CDR2 are SGHVS and FQNEAQ. Method: immunoSEQ multiplex PCR; TCRdb's copy keeps in-frame clones and lacks some. The data contain approximately 170,000 clones, approximately 86% of them singletons. The sequencing sample was made of peripheral blood. V usage is TRBV7-8 and J usage is TRBJ1-2, with D unresolved. The sequence derives from an elderly woman with active or convalescent COVID-19. DNA of the CDR3: TGTGCCAGCAGCTCCCGAGCGGGTGGAAGTAACTATGGCTACACCTTC. It codes for CASSSRAGGSNYGYTF.